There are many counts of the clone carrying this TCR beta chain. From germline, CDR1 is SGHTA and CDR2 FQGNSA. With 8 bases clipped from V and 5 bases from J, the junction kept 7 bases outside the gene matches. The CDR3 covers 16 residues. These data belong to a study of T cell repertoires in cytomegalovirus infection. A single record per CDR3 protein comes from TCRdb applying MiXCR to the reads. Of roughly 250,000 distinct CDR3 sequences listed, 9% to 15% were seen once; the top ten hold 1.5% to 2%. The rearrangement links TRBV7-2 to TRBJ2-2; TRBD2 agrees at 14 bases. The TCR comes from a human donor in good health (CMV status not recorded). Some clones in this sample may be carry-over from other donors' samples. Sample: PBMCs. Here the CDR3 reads CASSGLAGAGTGELFF. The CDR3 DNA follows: TGTGCCAGCTCGGGACTAGCGGGAGCTGGAACCGGGGAGCTGTTTTTT.